Below, one T cell receptor beta chain is given with its context. Its antigen target is currently unknown. Nothing much larger sits one base from this clone, and base qualities are not available. CDR1 and CDR2 are drawn from the germline V gene (reference sequence): LNHDA, SQIVND. The CDR3 goes from the cysteine to the phenylalanine over 11 residues. Of all the DNA, just the CDR3 is kept, 33 bases in frame from base 1. Between the V and J ends, shortened by 8 bases and 2 bases respectively, the junction contains 6 bases. This sample is drawn from a study of high-grade serous ovarian cancer treatment subgroups (dated by TCRdb to about 2021). As for the study more broadly: On average, sequencing produced around 14,000 reads and under 9,000 unique TCR beta rearrangements for each sample. In total there were roughly 82 samples, since every patient provided one primary tumor sample and two metastatic tumor samples. The study examined TCR beta repertoires in high-grade serous ovarian cancer patients who were grouped under a laparoscopic triage algorithm by complete gross resection or by neoadjuvant chemotherapy response. A cohort of some 30 patients was included: some 10 with no residual disease after primary surgery (R0), some 10 who were excellent NACT responders, and some 10 who were poor NACT responders. Study-level results and caveats: Repertoire similarity between tumors of the same patient ranged about 0.095 to 0.8, whereas almost no similarity was seen between different patients. The TCR repertoire analyses centered on CDR3, leaving CDR1 and CDR2 unanalyzed. TCR clonal relatedness correlated positively with neoantigen level and, by trend, with copy number variation and mutation load from whole-genome sequencing. Because bulk tumor TCR sequencing provided no spatial information, insight into HGSC tumor complexity and diversity was limited.

The 90 to 95 tumor samples underwent high-throughput TCR profiling using ImmunoSEQ. In the source study's methods: Richness (unique productive sequences), clonality, evenness and relatedness were included as repertoire diversity metrics, and similarity between samples was assessed with the Bhattacharyya coefficient. In a sensitivity analysis, TCRs with fewer than two reads were excluded, and consistent conclusions were obtained. What TCRdb holds here is the immuneACCESS table cut down to in-frame rearrangements. Part of the clones is not present; checked against another copy, under half of the missing clones reflect an unresolved V gene, and the others are unexplained. The DNA gave D and trimming, while V, J and clone size come from that table. This sample is represented by under 11,000 clones; under 70% of them were singletons. More than 3.5% of the sample is held by the ten biggest clonotypes.

Collection of tumor samples took place before definitive surgery or chemotherapy. Genomic DNA was extracted by the MD Anderson Biospecimen Extraction Resource, and TCR sequencing was done by the MD Anderson Cancer Genomics Laboratory. The TCR was taken from a human donor with high-grade serous ovarian cancer. Sequencing was carried out using tumor tissue. Recombination joined TRBV19 with TRBJ1-2; too little of a D gene remains to name it. The CDR3 reads as follows: CASLGNYGYTF. The DNA sequence reads TGTGCCAGTTTAGGGAACTATGGCTACACCTTC.